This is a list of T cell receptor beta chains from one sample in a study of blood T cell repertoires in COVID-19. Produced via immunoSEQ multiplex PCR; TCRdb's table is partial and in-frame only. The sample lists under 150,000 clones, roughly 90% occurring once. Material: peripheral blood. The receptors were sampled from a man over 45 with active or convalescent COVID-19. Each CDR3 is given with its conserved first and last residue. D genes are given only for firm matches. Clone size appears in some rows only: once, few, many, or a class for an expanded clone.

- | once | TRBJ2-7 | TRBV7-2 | TGTGCCAGCAGCTTTCAAAGCGGTACCTACGAGCAGTACTTC | CASSFQSGTYEQYF
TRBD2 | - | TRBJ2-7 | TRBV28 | TGTGCCAGCAGTTACCTCCCGGGACTAGCGAGAGAGCAGTACTTC | CASSYLPGLAREQYF
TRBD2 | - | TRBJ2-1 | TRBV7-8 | TGTGCCAGCAGCCCCCGAGTACTAGCGGGTCATGAGCAGTTCTTC | CASSPRVLAGHEQFF
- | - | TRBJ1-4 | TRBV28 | TGTGCCAGCAGTTTGGTGGGCAGGGTGGAAAAACTGTTTTTT | CASSLVGRVEKLFF
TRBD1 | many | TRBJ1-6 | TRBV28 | TGTGCCACCCTCCCGGGGGGGGGACAGAGGTTTAATTCACCCCTCCACTTT | CATLPGGGQRFNSPLHF
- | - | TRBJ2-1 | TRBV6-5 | TGTGCCAGCAGTTACGGAGCAGCCTTATCCTACAATGAGCAGTTCTTC | CASSYGAALSYNEQFF
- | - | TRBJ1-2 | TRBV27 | TGTGCCAGCAGTTTATCCACAGGGTTAGGCTACACCTTC | CASSLSTGLGYTF
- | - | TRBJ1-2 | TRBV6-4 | TGTGCCAGCAGCCAAATCATGGGGGCCGGTGGCTACACCTTC | CASSQIMGAGGYTF
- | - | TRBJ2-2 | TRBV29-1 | TGCAGCGTTGTAGCCACCAACACCGGGGAGCTGTTTTTT | CSVVATNTGELFF
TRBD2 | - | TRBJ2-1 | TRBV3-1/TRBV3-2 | TGTGCCAGCAGCCTCCGGACTAGCGGGTCCAGCTCCTACAATGAGCAGTTCTTC | CASSLRTSGSSSYNEQFF
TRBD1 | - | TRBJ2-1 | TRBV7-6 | TGTGCCAGCAGCTTAGCCGCCGGGACAGCCAACAATGAGCAGTTCTTC | CASSLAAGTANNEQFF
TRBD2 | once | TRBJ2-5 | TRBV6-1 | TGTGCCAGCAGTGAGGCGGGACTAGCGGGAGGTAAAGGAGAGACCCAGTACTTC | CASSEAGLAGGKGETQYF
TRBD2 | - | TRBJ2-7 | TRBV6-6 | TGTGCCAGCAGTACCCTAGCGGGAACACCGGGCGAGCAGTACTTC | CASSTLAGTPGEQYF
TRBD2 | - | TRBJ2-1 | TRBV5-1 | TGCGCCAGCAGCTTGGTTCCGGGAGGAGGGTACAATGAGCAGTTCTTC | CASSLVPGGGYNEQFF
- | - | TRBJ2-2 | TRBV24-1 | TGTGCCACCAGTGATTTGCCCCAGGGCACCGGGGAGCTGTTTTTT | CATSDLPQGTGELFF
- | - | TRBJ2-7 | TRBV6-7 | TGTGCCAGCAGTGCGCAGGGTTGGGACTCCTACGAGCAGTACTTC | CASSAQGWDSYEQYF
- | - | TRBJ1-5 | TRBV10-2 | TGCGCCAGCAGTGAGTCTTCGAGGTTTGGGAGCAATCAGCCCCAGCATTTT | CASSESSRFGSNQPQHF
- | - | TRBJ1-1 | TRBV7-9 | TGTGCCAGCAGCGAAGGCATGGCGGGGAACACTGAAGCTTTCTTT | CASSEGMAGNTEAFF
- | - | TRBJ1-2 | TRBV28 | TGTGCCAGCAGTTCGAACAGCCTGGGCTATGGCTACACCTTC | CASSSNSLGYGYTF
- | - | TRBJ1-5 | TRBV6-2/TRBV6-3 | TGTGCCAGCAGTTACGATGGGAGAAGCAATCAGCCCCAGCATTTT | CASSYDGRSNQPQHF
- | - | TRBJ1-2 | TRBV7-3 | TGTGCCAGCAGCCCCACCGGGTCATTCGCTGGGGGCTACACCTTC | CASSPTGSFAGGYTF
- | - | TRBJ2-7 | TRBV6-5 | TGTGCCTCCCTAGCGACCGACTCCTACGAGCAGTACTTC | CASLATDSYEQYF
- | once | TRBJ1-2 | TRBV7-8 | TGTGCCAGCAGCTTAGGGAGGGGCGACTATGGCTACACCTTC | CASSLGRGDYGYTF
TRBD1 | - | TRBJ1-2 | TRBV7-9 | TGTGCCAGCAGCCGGGACAGGGTGGATGGCTACACCTTC | CASSRDRVDGYTF
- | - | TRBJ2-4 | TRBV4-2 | TGTGCCAGCAGCCAAGATTACCGCCGACAGACAAACATTCAGTACTTC | CASSQDYRRQTNIQYF
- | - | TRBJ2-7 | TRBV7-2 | TGTGCCAGCAGCTTAGGGGTGGTGACAAATTGGGAGTTC | CASSLGVVTNWEF
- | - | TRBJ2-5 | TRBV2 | TGTGCCAGCAGTGAACTCCAGGGTCTAAAGACCCAGTACTTC | CASSELQGLKTQYF
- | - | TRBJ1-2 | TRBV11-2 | TGTGCCAGCAGCTTAGATCTCGGCGGAGCTAACTATGGCTACACCTTC | CASSLDLGGANYGYTF
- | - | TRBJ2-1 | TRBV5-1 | TGCGCCAGCAGCTTGAAAAGCGACTCCTACAATGAGCAGTTCTTC | CASSLKSDSYNEQFF
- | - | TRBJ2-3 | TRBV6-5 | TGTGCCAGCAGCGGGGGGCAGGCCGCAGATACGCAGTATTTT | CASSGGQAADTQYF
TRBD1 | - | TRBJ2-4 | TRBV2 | TGTGCCAGCAGTGGGGCAGGGGGCTCGAGTATGAACATTCAGTACTTC | CASSGAGGSSMNIQYF
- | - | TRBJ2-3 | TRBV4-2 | TGTGCCAGCAGCCAATCAGGACTGGGCACAGATACGCAGTATTTT | CASSQSGLGTDTQYF
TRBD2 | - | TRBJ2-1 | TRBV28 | TGTGCCAGCATCCGCAGCGGGGGTTCCTACAATGAGCAGTTCTTC | CASIRSGGSYNEQFF
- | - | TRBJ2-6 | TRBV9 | TGTGCCAGCAGCGTGAGTTTGTCTGGGGCCAACGTCCTGACTTTC | CASSVSLSGANVLTF
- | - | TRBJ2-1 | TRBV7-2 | TGTGCCAGCAGCTCCGGGTCAAAATTCAATGAGCAGTTCTTC | CASSSGSKFNEQFF
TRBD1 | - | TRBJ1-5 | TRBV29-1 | TGCAGCGTGGGACAGGGGTTCAATCAGCCCCAGCATTTT | CSVGQGFNQPQHF
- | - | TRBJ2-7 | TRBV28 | TGTGCCAGCAGTTTAGTAGGGGAATCCTACGAGCAGTACTTC | CASSLVGESYEQYF
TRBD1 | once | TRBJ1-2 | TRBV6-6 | TGTGCCAGCACCTTTCTGGACAGGGCTGGCTACACCTTC | CASTFLDRAGYTF
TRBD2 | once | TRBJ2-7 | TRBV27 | TGTGCCAGCAGTAGAGGGACTAGCGGGAGGTACGAGCAGTACTTC | CASSRGTSGRYEQYF
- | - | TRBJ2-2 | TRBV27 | TGTGCCAGCTCTCCAAGGGGCGGGACCTTCACCGGGGAGCTGTTTTTT | CASSPRGGTFTGELFF
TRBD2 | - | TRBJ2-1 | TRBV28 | TGTGCCAGCAGTTCGACTAGCGGGGGGAGCTCCTACAATGAGCAGTTCTTC | CASSSTSGGSSYNEQFF
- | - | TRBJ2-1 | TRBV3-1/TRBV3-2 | TGTGCCAGCAGCCAAGGTTGGGAGAAGTTTAACAATGAGCAGTTCTTC | CASSQGWEKFNNEQFF
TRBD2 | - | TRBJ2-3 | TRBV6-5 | TGTGCCAGCACTGGACTAGCGGGGGGAAGAGATACGCAGTATTTT | CASTGLAGGRDTQYF
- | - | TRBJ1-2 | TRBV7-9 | TGTGCCAGCAGCTTAGAGCCTAAGAGTGGCTACACCTTC | CASSLEPKSGYTF
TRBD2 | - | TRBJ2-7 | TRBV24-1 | TGTGCCACCAGTGATTTTGGTCCCGAGTCAGGACTAGCGGGAAGTCAGAACGAGCAGTACTTC | CATSDFGPESGLAGSQNEQYF
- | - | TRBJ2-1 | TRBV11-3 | TGTGCCAGCAGCTTAAATACTGGACTCCTAGACAATGAGCAGTTCTTC | CASSLNTGLLDNEQFF
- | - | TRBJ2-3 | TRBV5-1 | TGCGCCAGCAGCCCGGGACACGCTACCCCTAGCACAGATACGCAGTATTTT | CASSPGHATPSTDTQYF
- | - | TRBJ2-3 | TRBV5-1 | TGCGCCAGCAGCTTACAAACGGATACGCAGTATTTT | CASSLQTDTQYF
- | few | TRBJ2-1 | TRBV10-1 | TGCGCCAGCAGAAATAGGACCGACAGCGATGAGCAGTTCTTC | CASRNRTDSDEQFF
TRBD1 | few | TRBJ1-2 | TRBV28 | TGTGCCAGCAGGGGACAGGGGCGGTATGGCTACACCTTC | CASRGQGRYGYTF
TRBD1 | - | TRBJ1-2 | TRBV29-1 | TGCAGCGTTGAAGGACAGGGAGGCGGCTACACCTTC | CSVEGQGGGYTF
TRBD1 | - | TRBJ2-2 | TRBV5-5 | TGTGCCAGCAGCTTTGGGGACAGGGGGAAAACCGGGGAGCTGTTTTTT | CASSFGDRGKTGELFF
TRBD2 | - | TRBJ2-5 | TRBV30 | TGTGCCTGGAGCCGAACGCCACTAGCGGGAGGGCGGGAGACCCAGTACTTC | CAWSRTPLAGGRETQYF
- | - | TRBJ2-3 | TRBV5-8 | TGTGCCAGCAGCCCCTATAGGGGTCTCTCCACAGATACGCAGTATTTT | CASSPYRGLSTDTQYF
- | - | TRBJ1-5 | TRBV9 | TGTGCCAGCAGCGCGGGTCTAGGTCCTCAGCCCCAGCATTTT | CASSAGLGPQPQHF
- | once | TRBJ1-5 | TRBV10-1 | TGCGCCAGCAGTGAGCAGGGTAATCAGCCCCAGCATTTT | CASSEQGNQPQHF
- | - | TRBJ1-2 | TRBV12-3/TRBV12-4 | TGTGCCAGCAGTTTAAAACAGGGCGATGGCTACACCTTC | CASSLKQGDGYTF